This T cell receptor (beta chain) derives from a study of shared clonotypes between healthy human individuals. This CDR3 comprises 14 residues. Germline V CDR1 and CDR2: LNHDA, SQIVND (reference sequence). V lost 1 base, J lost 2 bases, and 9 bases lay in between. A deep-level run was used for the assay. The table came from immunoSEQ multiplex PCR; TCRdb's copy has only in-frame clones and leaves some out. The data show over 2 million clones, roughly 95% seen once. Only CD45RO-negative cells positively selected for CCR7 counted as naive CD8 cells, so terminally differentiated effector memory CD45RA+ cells were excluded. The count of this clone is one. As yet, its antigen is unknown. In the same sample, other DNA sequences code for this CDR3. Overall study findings and caveats: Larger estimated richness was generally recorded for naive subsets relative to memory subsets.

This receptor was obtained from a man younger than 35 in good health. Sequencing was carried out using naive CD8+ T cells sorted from blood. The V and J genes are TRBV19 and TRBJ2-7, with D possibly TRBD1 on 5 matching bases. The CDR3 DNA reads as TGTGCCAGTAGTATAGGTGCCAGGGCCTACGAGCAGTACTTC. Its translation is CASSIGARAYEQYF. The full variable domain, in which reference TRBV19 and TRBJ2-7 provide the parts outside the CDR3, is DGGITQSPKYLFRKEGQNVTLSCEQNLNHDAMYWYRQDPGQGLRLIYYSQIVNDFQKGDIAEGYSVSREKKESFPLTVTSAQKNPTAFYLCASSIGARAYEQYFGPGTRLTVT.